The following is a TCR beta chain sequence with its context. The source of the sample is a study of shared clonotypes between healthy human individuals. Clones were sequenced by immunoSEQ multiplex PCR, and TCRdb holds only the in-frame ones, with some missing. The sample records over 2 million clones, around 92% being singletons. V dropped 2 bases and J dropped 2 bases, with 13 bases sitting between them. The CDR3 contains 16 residues. The germline V gene encodes CDR1 MNHEY and CDR2 SVGAGI. The source of this sequence is a man between 18 and 29 years old in good health. Some clones in this sample may be carry-over from other donors' samples. What was sequenced was naive CD4+ T cells from PBMCs. Subset defined: CD45RA+ positively selected. This chain joins TRBV6-5 and TRBJ1-3, with TRBD1 as a possible D gene (6 bases). CDR3 region: CASSYRDTRTGNTIYF. CDR3 bases: TGTGCCAGCAGTTACCGGGACACCAGGACTGGAAACACCATATATTTT.